The 20 T cell receptor beta chains reported below all come from one sample, sequenced in a study of shared clonotypes between healthy human individuals. Sequencing used immunoSEQ multiplex PCR; TCRdb keeps in-frame clones, though not all of them. Here the sample spans under 600,000 clones, around 76% being singletons. Source material: PBMCs. Receptors were obtained from a woman aged 40-49 years in good health. Some clones in this sample may be carry-over from other donors' samples.

The V call is TRBV14, the J call TRBJ2-5; D remains unclear. The CDR3 covers 22 residues. The germline V and J ends were trimmed by 2 bases and 1 base, with 32 bases remaining between them. In germline, CDR1 is SGHDN, CDR2 FVKESK. The CDR3 sequence: CASSQNGPQIPSTQDRQETQYF. The DNA for the CDR3 is TGTGCCAGCAGCCAAAATGGGCCCCAGATCCCATCGACTCAGGACCGCCAAGAGACCCAGTACTTC. The variable domain in full, completed from reference TRBV14 and TRBJ2-5, reads EAGVTQFPSHSVIEKGQTVTLRCDPISGHDNLYWYRRVMGKEIKFLLHFVKESKQDESGMPNNRFLAERTGGTYSTLKVQPAELEDSGVYFCASSQNGPQIPSTQDRQETQYFGPGTRLLVL.

Turning to this clone: This sample also contains other DNA sequences that code for the same CDR3. The chain joins TRBV19 to TRBJ2-5, with D perhaps assigned TRBD1 or TRBD2 (5 bases each). V lost 11 bases and J lost 0, with 10 bases in between. Germline V gene sequence: CDR1 LNHDA, CDR2 SQIVND (reference sequence). This CDR3 region has 12 residues. The CDR3 sequence is CASGRHQETQYF. The CDR3 region has the DNA TGTGCCTCGGGGCGCCACCAAGAGACCCAGTACTTC.

This chain joins TRBV11-3 and TRBJ1-2, with 7 bases fitting TRBD1. The V segment lost 5 bases and the J segment 8 bases; nucleotides outside the gene matches: 8. Germline V gene data show CDR1 as SGHNT and CDR2 as YENEEA. CDR3 length: 13 residues. This chain's CDR3 is CASSLPTGRGYTF. The CDR3 DNA sequence: TGTGCCAGCAGCCTTCCGACAGGGCGCGGCTACACCTTC.

On this clone itself: It is likely a read error: a sequence one base away is far more abundant. The chain links TRBV28 to TRBJ2-3; the D gene is possibly TRBD1 (6 bases). CDR1 and CDR2 from the germline V gene are MDHEN and SYDVKM. V was trimmed by 6 bases and J by 12 bases, leaving 13 bases between them. The CDR3 runs 11 residues. CDR3 in amino acids: CASSGQHYQYF. The CDR3 DNA sequence: TGTGCCAGCAGCGGACAGCACTACCAGTATTTT. The full variable domain, with the rest looked up from reference TRBV28 and TRBJ2-3, is DVKVTQSSRYLVKRTGEKVFLECVQDMDHENMFWYRQDPGLGLRLIYFSYDVKMKEKGDIPEGYSVSREKKERFSLILESASTNQTSMYLCASSGQHYQYFGPGTRLTVL.

The rearrangement joins TRBV11-2 to TRBJ2-3; perhaps TRBD1 as D (5 bases). The CDR3 has 15 residues. Trimming pared 5 bases from V and 0 bases from J, leaving 12 bases between. Germline V CDR1 and CDR2: SGHAT, FQNNGV. CDR3 region: CASSVGAYSTDTQYF. CDR3 nucleotides: TGTGCCAGCAGCGTTGGGGCCTATAGCACAGATACGCAGTATTTT.

The gene calls are TRBV27 and TRBJ2-7; TRBD1 aligns across 10 bases. V lost 2 bases, J lost 2 bases, and 6 bases stayed unmatched. Germline values: CDR1 MNHEY, CDR2 SMNVEV (reference sequence). The CDR3 has 16 amino acids. The CDR3 loop reads CASSLAAGQGAYEQYF. Here the CDR3 DNA reads TGTGCCAGCAGTTTAGCCGCCGGACAGGGGGCCTACGAGCAGTACTTC.

The rearrangement uses TRBV11-2 and TRBJ1-4, with TRBD1 identical over 7 bases. V was pared by 0 bases and J by 8 bases, with 6 bases of the junction left unmatched. CDR3 length: 15 amino acids. Germline CDR1 is SGHAT and CDR2 is FQNNGV. The CDR3 nucleotides are TGTGCCAGCAGCTTAGAGGCAGGGGGTAGGGAAAAACTGTTTTTT. Encoded protein: CASSLEAGGREKLFF.

The chain joins TRBV27 to TRBJ2-1; 7 nucleotides line up with TRBD2. The CDR3 covers 15 residues. Losses at the gene ends were 2 bases for V and 8 bases for J; bases not matched to a gene: 9. The germline gives CDR1 MNHEY, CDR2 SMNVEV (reference sequence). This CDR3 reads CASSLNPWTRDEQFF. The CDR3 nucleotides are TGTGCCAGCAGTTTAAACCCGTGGACTAGGGATGAGCAGTTCTTC.

This clone came up once. The J gene is TRBJ1-2, the V gene TRBV7-9; D ambiguous. This CDR3 is built from 14 residues. V was cut by 7 bases and J by 7 bases, with 19 bases left in between. CDR1 and CDR2 from the germline V gene are SEHNR and FQNEAQ (reference sequence). The CDR3 region is CASISTYGEGGYTF. The CDR3 DNA reads as TGTGCCAGCATCTCCACCTACGGGGAAGGTGGCTACACCTTC.

Note on this clone: One base separates it from a far larger clone, so it is likely a read error. The genes are TRBV29-1 and TRBJ1-1; 12 bases map to TRBD1. The CDR3 has 13 amino acids. V lost 7 bases, J lost 2 bases, and 2 bases stayed unmatched. Germline CDR1 reads SQVTM; CDR2 reads ANQGSEA. The CDR3 loop reads CSGGTGGNTEAFF. CDR3 bases: TGCAGCGGGGGGACAGGGGGCAACACTGAAGCTTTCTTT.

The rearrangement joins TRBV16 to TRBJ1-3; D ambiguous. V was shortened by 0 bases and J by 4 bases, with 10 bases between the two germline ends. The CDR3 has 15 residues. Germline lookup yields CDR1 KGHSY and CDR2 FQNENV. The CDR3 loop reads CASSQSEGIGNTIYF. In DNA, the CDR3 is TGTGCCAGCAGCCAATCAGAAGGAATCGGAAACACCATATATTTT.

Note on this clone: Germline and junction disagree at one end, which may indicate a read error. This chain joins TRBV7-9 and TRBJ2-1; no firm D call. Germline lookup yields CDR1 SEHNR and CDR2 FQNEAQ (reference sequence). CDR3 length: 15 amino acids. The CDR3 protein is CASNLVSEAYNEQFF. The CDR3 DNA follows: TGTGCCAGCAACTTAGTTTCAGAGGCCTACAATGAGCAGTTCTTC.

The chain uses TRBV4-2 and TRBJ2-7; D uncertain. This CDR3 contains 15 residues. CDR1 is LGHNA, CDR2 YNFKEQ, per germline. V was clipped by 0 bases and J by 5 bases, with 14 bases between them. The CDR3 DNA is TGTGCCAGCAGCCAAGATCTGGGTAGCTCGGACGAGCAGTACTTC. Amino acid sequence: CASSQDLGSSDEQYF.

On this clone itself: Germline and junction disagree at one end, which may indicate a read error. This chain joins TRBV2 and TRBJ2-3; D uncertain. This CDR3 contains 12 residues. Looked up from germline, CDR1 is SNHLY and CDR2 is FYNNEI. The CDR3 sequence: CASREETDTQYF. The CDR3 bases are TGTGCCAGCAGGGAAGAAACAGATACGCAGTATTTT.

The gene calls are TRBV2 and TRBJ1-5; D is uncertain. Germline values: CDR1 SNHLY, CDR2 FYNNEI. The CDR3 runs to 13 residues. The germline V and J ends were trimmed by 8 bases and 0 bases, with 8 bases remaining between them. Here the CDR3 DNA reads TGTGCCAGCTTGGAGTATAGCAATCAGCCCCAGCATTTT. It specifies CASLEYSNQPQHF.

V is TRBV14 and J is TRBJ2-1; D tentatively reads TRBD1 or TRBD2 (6 bases each). CDR1 and CDR2 from the germline V gene are SGHDN and FVKESK. With 4 bases removed from V and 12 bases from J, the gap between germline ends came to 19 bases. The CDR3 sequence is 14 residues long. CDR3 sequence: CASSLRRGTGGQFF. CDR3 sequence (DNA): TGTGCCAGCAGCCTGAGGAGGGGGACCGGAGGGCAGTTCTTC.

The V and J genes are TRBV28 and TRBJ2-1, with D tentatively TRBD2 (7 bases). The CDR3 spans 15 residues. The germline gives CDR1 MDHEN, CDR2 SYDVKM. V was shortened by 5 bases and J by 6 bases, with 17 bases between the two germline ends. As DNA, the CDR3 is TGTGCCAGCAGTCCCCGACCGAGGGGGGGCAATGAGCAGTTCTTC. Translating gives CASSPRPRGGNEQFF.

The V gene is TRBV7-2, the J gene TRBJ2-5, with D tentatively TRBD1 (5 bases). CDR1 is SGHTA and CDR2 is FQGNSA in the germline V gene. The CDR3 totals 12 residues. V was shortened by 5 bases and J by 5 bases, with 9 bases between the two germline ends. CDR3 nucleotide sequence: TGTGCCAGCAGCCGGACAAGGGAGACCCAGTACTTC. This translates into CASSRTRETQYF.

The CDR3 region has the DNA TGTGCCAGCAGCGTGGACAGGTGGTCCTACGAGCAGTACTTC. It encodes CASSVDRWSYEQYF. This chain connects TRBV5-6 to TRBJ2-7, with TRBD1 identical over 7 bases. Germline assignment: CDR1 SGHDT and CDR2 YYEEEE. The V segment lost 4 bases and the J segment 1 base; nucleotides outside the gene matches: 5. CDR3 length: 14 residues. Supplemented by reference TRBV5-6 and TRBJ2-7, the full variable domain reads DAGVTQSPTHLIKTRGQQVTLRCSPKSGHDTVSWYQQALGQGPQFIFQYYEEEERQRGNFPDRFSGHQFPNYSSELNVNALLLGDSALYLCASSVDRWSYEQYFGPGTRLTVT.

Turning to this clone: Other DNA sequences of this sample code for an identical CDR3. The gene calls are TRBV19 and TRBJ1-5; 7 bases map to TRBD1. The CDR3 is 15 residues long. Germline V gives CDR1 LNHDA, CDR2 SQIVND (reference sequence). The ends lost 6 bases at V and 0 bases at J; junction bases unmatched: 5. In nucleotides, the CDR3 is TGTGCCAGTAGAAGGACAGGTAATAGCAATCAGCCCCAGCATTTT. It codes for CASRRTGNSNQPQHF.